Sequencing of this T cell receptor beta chain was carried out in a study of blood T cell repertoires in COVID-19. Repertoires were generated with immunoSEQ multiplex PCR, while TCRdb's copy carries only in-frame clones and drops some. This sample yields some 95,000 clones, of which 60% to 85% are seen a single time; about 6.5% belongs to the top ten. This CDR3 has 17 amino acids. In germline, CDR1 is SGDLS, CDR2 YYNGEE. V lost 0 bases to trimming and J lost 5 bases; unmatched junction nucleotides: 7. The material sequenced was peripheral blood. The source of this sequence is a man aged 65-85 years with acute or convalescent COVID-19. The genes are TRBV9 and TRBJ2-3, with TRBD1 matching over 12 bases. The CDR3 region is CASSVGGGQGAGDTQYF. The CDR3 DNA follows: TGTGCCAGCAGCGTAGGAGGGGGACAGGGGGCCGGAGATACGCAGTATTTT.